Listed below are T cell receptor beta chains from one sample, sequenced in a study of regulatory T cells in long-lasting Graves disease. TCRdb re-called the multiplex PCR reads with MiXCR, one entry per CDR3 protein. The sample records 500,000 to 800,000 distinct CDR3 sequences, about 30% being singletons. Sequencing was performed on peripheral blood mononuclear cells (PBMCs), taken when the disease was refractory, from a patient treated with antithyroid drugs. These TCRs come from a female donor with Graves disease. Each CDR3 is given with its conserved first and last residue. The order of the fields is V gene, clone size, D gene, J gene, CDR3 DNA, CDR3 protein. D genes are given only for firm matches. Part of the rows lack a size; the others show once, few, many or a class for expanded clones.

v_gene: TRBV5-1; abundance: NA; d_gene: TRBD1; j_gene: TRBJ1-2; CDR3nt: TGCGCCAGCAGCTACCGGGACAGGGGGAAGGTTACGTATGGCTACACCTTC; CDR3aa: CASSYRDRGKVTYGYTF
v_gene: TRBV5-1; abundance: NA; d_gene: NA; j_gene: TRBJ1-2; CDR3nt: TGCGCCAGCAAGACACAGGAAGGGACCTCTTTCTATGGCTACACCTTC; CDR3aa: CASKTQEGTSFYGYTF
v_gene: TRBV28; abundance: many; d_gene: NA; j_gene: TRBJ1-2; CDR3nt: TGTGCCAGCCCCCTCCAACCGGGGTTCTATGGCTACACCTTC; CDR3aa: CASPLQPGFYGYTF
v_gene: TRBV29-1; abundance: once; d_gene: NA; j_gene: TRBJ1-1; CDR3nt: TGCAGCGTTGACAAGGGCGGGAACACTGAAGCTTTCTTT; CDR3aa: CSVDKGGNTEAFF
v_gene: TRBV6-5; abundance: few; d_gene: TRBD2; j_gene: TRBJ2-5; CDR3nt: TGTGCCAGCAGTTCGACTAGCGGGAGGGCCCAAGAGACCCAGTACTTC; CDR3aa: CASSSTSGRAQETQYF
v_gene: TRBV29-1; abundance: NA; d_gene: NA; j_gene: TRBJ1-5; CDR3nt: TGCAGCGTTGAGGAAGGGGTCTCCCAGCCCCAGCATTTT; CDR3aa: CSVEEGVSQPQHF
v_gene: TRBV18; abundance: NA; d_gene: NA; j_gene: TRBJ2-4; CDR3nt: TGTGCCAGCTCACCGATACAGGGAACCACCAAAAACATTCAGTACTTC; CDR3aa: CASSPIQGTTKNIQYF
v_gene: TRBV5-5; abundance: NA; d_gene: NA; j_gene: TRBJ1-2; CDR3nt: TGTGCCAGCATCCCTGGAGTAGGAGCGGCGTATGGCTACACCTTC; CDR3aa: CASIPGVGAAYGYTF
v_gene: TRBV6-1; abundance: NA; d_gene: TRBD1; j_gene: TRBJ1-3; CDR3nt: TGTGCCAGCAAGGGGACAGCCCGCTCTGGAAACACCATATATTTT; CDR3aa: CASKGTARSGNTIYF
v_gene: TRBV5-1; abundance: few; d_gene: TRBD2; j_gene: TRBJ2-7; CDR3nt: TGCGCCAGCAGCTTGGAGGGACTAGTCCACGAGCAGTACTTC; CDR3aa: CASSLEGLVHEQYF
v_gene: TRBV6-2/TRBV6-3; abundance: many; d_gene: TRBD1; j_gene: TRBJ1-4; CDR3nt: TGTGCCAGCAGTTACTCGACAGGGAATGGTGAAAAACTGTTTTTT; CDR3aa: CASSYSTGNGEKLFF
v_gene: TRBV6-1; abundance: many; d_gene: NA; j_gene: TRBJ2-7; CDR3nt: TGTGCCAGCAACTCGGACCTGTACCCCTACGAGCAGTACTTC; CDR3aa: CASNSDLYPYEQYF
v_gene: TRBV6-2/TRBV6-3; abundance: NA; d_gene: TRBD2; j_gene: TRBJ2-1; CDR3nt: TGTGCCAGCAGTCCCGGACTAGCGGAGCCCTACAATGAGCAGTTCTTC; CDR3aa: CASSPGLAEPYNEQFF
v_gene: TRBV6-1; abundance: few; d_gene: NA; j_gene: TRBJ1-6; CDR3nt: TGTGCCAGCAGTGAGGTGCTTTCACCCCTCCACTTT; CDR3aa: CASSEVLSPLHF
v_gene: TRBV20-1; abundance: few; d_gene: NA; j_gene: TRBJ1-1; CDR3nt: TGCAATACCGGACACTTGAACACTGAAGCTTTCTTT; CDR3aa: CNTGHLNTEAFF
v_gene: TRBV29-1; abundance: NA; d_gene: NA; j_gene: TRBJ1-3; CDR3nt: TGCAGCGGGAGGTCTGGGAACACCATATATTTT; CDR3aa: CSGRSGNTIYF
v_gene: TRBV20-1; abundance: few; d_gene: NA; j_gene: TRBJ1-6; CDR3nt: TGCAGTGCTGAGGGGGGACGCAATTCACCCCTCCACTTT; CDR3aa: CSAEGGRNSPLHF
v_gene: TRBV4-2; abundance: NA; d_gene: TRBD1; j_gene: TRBJ2-2; CDR3nt: TGTGCCAGCAGCCAGTATACAGGGGTCACCGGGGAGCTGTTTTTT; CDR3aa: CASSQYTGVTGELFF
v_gene: TRBV20-1; abundance: NA; d_gene: TRBD1; j_gene: TRBJ1-6; CDR3nt: TGCAGTGCTCCCACAGGGGGCATCAATTCACCCCTCCACTTT; CDR3aa: CSAPTGGINSPLHF
v_gene: TRBV28; abundance: many; d_gene: NA; j_gene: TRBJ1-2; CDR3nt: TGTGCCAGCAGTTTAGGGGTCCGTAACTATGGCTACACCTTC; CDR3aa: CASSLGVRNYGYTF
v_gene: TRBV3-1; abundance: NA; d_gene: TRBD2; j_gene: TRBJ2-5; CDR3nt: TGTGCCAGCAGCCCACTACAGACTAGCGGGAGTAGGGAGACCCAGTACTTC; CDR3aa: CASSPLQTSGSRETQYF
v_gene: TRBV11-2; abundance: NA; d_gene: NA; j_gene: TRBJ2-1; CDR3nt: TGTGCCAGCAGCCCTGGGGGGGAGCAGTTCTTC; CDR3aa: CASSPGGEQFF
v_gene: TRBV12-3/TRBV12-4; abundance: NA; d_gene: NA; j_gene: TRBJ1-1; CDR3nt: TGTGCCAGCAAAAGACTCCAACCGGGGCCCCCTGAAGCTTTCTTT; CDR3aa: CASKRLQPGPPEAFF
v_gene: TRBV27; abundance: few; d_gene: NA; j_gene: TRBJ2-5; CDR3nt: TGTGCCAGCAGTTTGCTCAGCGGTGGGGGCTTCCACTTC; CDR3aa: CASSLLSGGGFHF
v_gene: TRBV3-1; abundance: few; d_gene: NA; j_gene: TRBJ1-2; CDR3nt: TGTGCCAGCAGCCAAGGATTTCCGGGGACTTCTAACTATGGCTACACCTTC; CDR3aa: CASSQGFPGTSNYGYTF
v_gene: TRBV7-8; abundance: NA; d_gene: NA; j_gene: TRBJ2-5; CDR3nt: TGTGCCAGCAGCTTAGAGCCAGTGGGGACCCAGTACTTC; CDR3aa: CASSLEPVGTQYF
v_gene: TRBV6-1; abundance: few; d_gene: NA; j_gene: TRBJ1-1; CDR3nt: TGTGCCAGCAGTGAAGTTCGGACGAACACTGAAGCTTTCTTT; CDR3aa: CASSEVRTNTEAFF
v_gene: TRBV27; abundance: NA; d_gene: TRBD1; j_gene: TRBJ1-5; CDR3nt: TGTGCCAGCAGTCGACAGGGGACAGATCAGCCCCAGCATTTT; CDR3aa: CASSRQGTDQPQHF
v_gene: TRBV12-3/TRBV12-4; abundance: NA; d_gene: NA; j_gene: TRBJ1-2; CDR3nt: TGTGCCAGCAGCCCGGACCAAAAGGCTGGCTACACCTTC; CDR3aa: CASSPDQKAGYTF
v_gene: TRBV5-6; abundance: NA; d_gene: TRBD2; j_gene: TRBJ2-4; CDR3nt: TGTGCCAGCAGCCCAGGGACTAGCGGGAGACCCCCGCAGTACTTC; CDR3aa: CASSPGTSGRPPQYF
v_gene: TRBV20-1; abundance: few; d_gene: TRBD2; j_gene: TRBJ2-5; CDR3nt: TGCAGTGCCAAAACCGTAGTACTAGCGGGTATAGAGACCCAGTACTTC; CDR3aa: CSAKTVVLAGIETQYF
v_gene: TRBV5-6; abundance: NA; d_gene: NA; j_gene: TRBJ1-2; CDR3nt: TGTGCCAGCAATTTCGGGGGGGCGGACTATGGCTACACCTTC; CDR3aa: CASNFGGADYGYTF
v_gene: TRBV6-2/TRBV6-3; abundance: NA; d_gene: TRBD1; j_gene: TRBJ2-5; CDR3nt: TGTGCCAGCACCGACAGGGGGAAGGTGACCCAGTACTTC; CDR3aa: CASTDRGKVTQYF
v_gene: TRBV3-1; abundance: NA; d_gene: NA; j_gene: TRBJ1-1; CDR3nt: TGTGCCAGCAGTCCTAGGTTGCGGTCCACTGAAGCTTTCTTT; CDR3aa: CASSPRLRSTEAFF
v_gene: TRBV5-1; abundance: few; d_gene: NA; j_gene: TRBJ1-1; CDR3nt: TGCGCCAGCAGCTCGACCCCGGCGGTGACTGAAGCTTTCTTT; CDR3aa: CASSSTPAVTEAFF
v_gene: TRBV28; abundance: few; d_gene: NA; j_gene: TRBJ1-6; CDR3nt: TGTGCCAGCAGTTACCCCGGGACAAATAATTCACCCCTCCACTTT; CDR3aa: CASSYPGTNNSPLHF
v_gene: TRBV20-1; abundance: few; d_gene: NA; j_gene: TRBJ2-3; CDR3nt: TGCAGTGCTAGGGTCAGCAGGTTGGGTACAGATACGCAGTATTTT; CDR3aa: CSARVSRLGTDTQYF
v_gene: TRBV6-2/TRBV6-3; abundance: few; d_gene: TRBD1; j_gene: TRBJ2-6; CDR3nt: TGTGCCAGCAAAGTACGCCCGGGACAGGGGTCCTCTGGGGCCAACGTCCTGACTTTC; CDR3aa: CASKVRPGQGSSGANVLTF
v_gene: TRBV20-1; abundance: NA; d_gene: NA; j_gene: TRBJ2-7; CDR3nt: TGCAGTGCGAGACTAGTGGGCTCCTACGAGCAGTACTTC; CDR3aa: CSARLVGSYEQYF
v_gene: TRBV19; abundance: NA; d_gene: TRBD1; j_gene: TRBJ1-5; CDR3nt: TGTGCCAGTAGTAAGGGACAGGGGCCCAGTCAGCCCCAGCATTTT; CDR3aa: CASSKGQGPSQPQHF
v_gene: TRBV6-2/TRBV6-3; abundance: few; d_gene: TRBD2; j_gene: TRBJ2-2; CDR3nt: TGTGCCAGCAGTTACCAGGGACTAGCGGGAGGGCCGGCGAACACCGGGGAGCTGTTTTTT; CDR3aa: CASSYQGLAGGPANTGELFF
v_gene: TRBV27; abundance: NA; d_gene: NA; j_gene: TRBJ2-7; CDR3nt: TGTGCCAGCATCCTCGCCGGGACGGCGCGATCCTACGAGCAGTACTTC; CDR3aa: CASILAGTARSYEQYF
v_gene: TRBV7-2; abundance: few; d_gene: TRBD1; j_gene: TRBJ2-2; CDR3nt: TGTGCCAGCAGGCCGGGACAGGGTAACACCGGGGAGCTGTTTTTT; CDR3aa: CASRPGQGNTGELFF
v_gene: TRBV19; abundance: NA; d_gene: NA; j_gene: TRBJ1-1; CDR3nt: TGTGCCAGTGTTCTCGGCGGGGAAGCTTTCTTT; CDR3aa: CASVLGGEAFF
v_gene: TRBV2; abundance: NA; d_gene: NA; j_gene: TRBJ1-2; CDR3nt: TGTGCCAGCAGTCTAGTCAGGGGAATGCTTGGCTACACCTTC; CDR3aa: CASSLVRGMLGYTF